A single sample is the source of the 30 T cell receptor beta chains below, sequenced in a study of blood T cell repertoires in COVID-19. Only in-frame clones appear in the TCRdb table, and some are missing; sequencing was by immunoSEQ multiplex PCR. The data show approximately 290,000 clones, around nine tenths seen once. Sequenced sample: PBMCs or T cells enriched from blood (not recorded which). Every receptor here comes from a woman aged 25 to 45 who had recovered from COVID-19.

The V and J genes are TRBV29-1 and TRBJ2-1, with 10 bases matching TRBD2. This CDR3 has 13 residues. Germline values: CDR1 SQVTM, CDR2 ANQGSEA. V was clipped by 4 bases and J by 4 bases; unmatched bases: 1. The CDR3 sequence: CSVVTSGYNEQFF. In nucleotides, the CDR3 is TGCAGCGTTGTGACTAGCGGGTACAATGAGCAGTTCTTC.

This clone was counted once. V gene TRBV9 combines with J gene TRBJ2-3; D unclear. This CDR3 has 14 residues. Trimming took 4 bases from V and 1 from J, leaving 10 bases between them. The germline gives CDR1 SGDLS, CDR2 YYNGEE. CDR3 sequence reads: CASSPRVGTDTQYF. As DNA, the CDR3 is TGTGCCAGCAGCCCTAGAGTAGGCACAGATACGCAGTATTTT.

This clone appeared a few times. The chain couples TRBV30 to TRBJ2-7; D is uncertain. Germline V gene data show CDR1 as GTSNPN and CDR2 as SVGIG (reference sequence). This CDR3 region has 14 residues. Trimming stripped 2 bases from V and 0 bases from J, with 11 bases between. CDR3 nucleotides: TGTGCCTGGAGTAGGTGGAGTAGCTCCTACGAGCAGTACTTC. As protein: CAWSRWSSSYEQYF.

The chain uses TRBV4-3 and TRBJ1-2, with D possibly matching TRBD1 (5 bases). The CDR3 extends over 15 amino acids. V dropped 0 bases and J dropped 3 bases, with 11 bases sitting between them. The germline gives CDR1 LGHNA, CDR2 YSLEER. CDR3 nucleotide sequence: TGCGCCAGCAGCCAAGATGTTGCAGGGCACTATGGCTACACCTTC. The encoded protein is CASSQDVAGHYGYTF.

This clone appeared a single time. The gene calls are TRBV7-2 and TRBJ2-7; the match to TRBD1 covers 7 bases. CDR1 is SGHTA and CDR2 is FQGNSA in the germline V gene. J was trimmed by 5 bases and V by 4 bases; bases with no gene match: 11. This CDR3 comprises 15 residues. The CDR3 reads CASSSQQGMKNEQYF. In DNA, the CDR3 is TGTGCCAGCAGCTCCCAACAGGGGATGAAAAACGAGCAGTACTTC.

This clone was counted only a few times. The chain links TRBV6-6 to TRBJ1-5; D may be TRBD1 (5 bases). CDR3 length: 14 residues. Trimming pared 0 bases from V and 6 bases from J, leaving 9 bases between. CDR1 is MNHNY, CDR2 SVGAGI, per germline (reference sequence). In nucleotides, the CDR3 is TGTGCCAGCAGTTACTCGGGGGGGAGTCAGCCCCAGCATTTT. It codes for CASSYSGGSQPQHF.

This CDR3 reads CASSEETGRTDTQYF. The CDR3 coding sequence is TGTGCCAGCAGTGAAGAGACAGGGCGGACAGATACGCAGTATTTT. This sequence joins TRBV2 and TRBJ2-3; 7 bases are shared with TRBD1. CDR3 length equals 15 residues. J gave up 3 bases and V 1 base, and 4 bases lay outside the gene matches. Germline lookup yields CDR1 SNHLY and CDR2 FYNNEI. The full variable domain, completed using reference TRBV2 and TRBJ2-3, is EPEVTQTPSHQVTQMGQEVILRCVPISNHLYFYWYRQILGQKVEFLVSFYNNEISEKSEIFDDQFSVERPDGSNFTLKIRSTKLEDSAMYFCASSEETGRTDTQYFGPGTRLTVL.

This clone was counted a single time. The gene calls are TRBV10-3 and TRBJ2-4; 9 bases are a match to TRBD1. This CDR3 region has 16 residues. The ends lost 6 bases at V and 0 bases at J; junction bases unmatched: 6. Germline lookup yields CDR1 ENHRY and CDR2 SYGVKD. The CDR3 nucleotides read TGTGCCATCAGCCCGGACAGGGGTCAAGCCAAAAACATTCAGTACTTC. This codes for CAISPDRGQAKNIQYF.

The CDR3 loop is CASSPGQGIYEQFF. DNA for the CDR3: TGTGCCAGCTCACCGGGGCAGGGGATCTATGAGCAGTTCTTC. The V gene is TRBV18, the J gene TRBJ2-1, with a weak D call TRBD1 (6 bases). Trimming removed 3 bases at V and 8 bases at J, with 14 bases between. Per the germline V gene, CDR1 is KGHSH and CDR2 is LQKENI. The CDR3 covers 14 residues.

The V call is TRBV10-1, the J call TRBJ2-2, with TRBD1 matching 8 bases. The CDR3 consists of 15 residues. Germline CDR1 and CDR2: WNHNN and SYGVQD (reference sequence). V shed 5 bases, J shed 6 bases, and the junction held 8 bases outside the gene matches. CDR3 bases: TGCGCCAGCAGTCGGACAGGGATAGTATCCGGGGAGCTGTTTTTT. Translation gives CASSRTGIVSGELFF.

The chain carries TRBV7-9 and TRBJ2-2; 11 bases fit TRBD2. The CDR3 has 18 amino acids. Germline V gives CDR1 SEHNR, CDR2 FQNEAQ (reference sequence). V trimming: 2 bases; J trimming: 2 bases; junction bases outside the gene matches: 7. CDR3 DNA sequence: TGTGCCAGCAGCTTACCAAGAGGGACTAGCGGAAACACCGGGGAGCTGTTTTTT. Protein: CASSLPRGTSGNTGELFF.

The chain employs TRBV19 and TRBJ2-2; 12 bases are a match to TRBD2. The CDR3 contains 15 residues. V lost 5 bases and J lost 6; bases outside the gene matches: 4. Germline loops: CDR1 LNHDA, CDR2 SQIVND (reference sequence). This CDR3 reads CASSLGTSGSGELFF. The CDR3 bases are TGTGCCAGTAGTCTCGGGACTAGCGGGTCCGGGGAGCTGTTTTTT. Full variable domain (remainder filled in from reference TRBV19 and TRBJ2-2): DGGITQSPKYLFRKEGQNVTLSCEQNLNHDAMYWYRQDPGQGLRLIYYSQIVNDFQKGDIAEGYSVSREKKESFPLTVTSAQKNPTAFYLCASSLGTSGSGELFFGEGSRLTVL.

The CDR3 sequence is CASSLSGEGNTIYF. Written as DNA, the CDR3 is TGTGCCAGCAGTTTATCAGGGGAAGGAAACACCATATATTTT. The chain combines TRBV28 with TRBJ1-3, with D possibly being TRBD1 (6 bases). The germline V gene encodes CDR1 MDHEN and CDR2 SYDVKM. The CDR3 has 14 residues. Trimming removed 1 base from V and 4 bases from J, with 8 bases in between.

The V and J genes are TRBV10-2 and TRBJ2-1; 7 bases map to TRBD2. V gave up 2 bases and J gave up 9 bases; unmatched junction bases: 10. This CDR3 spans 15 amino acids. Germline V CDR1 and CDR2: WSHSY, SAAADI. The CDR3 loop is CASSEVGEGRIEQFF. DNA of the CDR3: TGCGCCAGCAGTGAGGTGGGGGAGGGCCGTATTGAGCAGTTCTTC.

Regarding this clone: Additional DNA sequences in this sample encode the identical CDR3. The genes are TRBV5-1 and TRBJ1-4; 8 nucleotides line up with TRBD1. This CDR3 contains 14 residues. The V and J ends lost 5 bases and 8 bases, in that order; junction bases with no gene match: 8. Germline V gene sequence: CDR1 SGHRS, CDR2 YFSETQ. The CDR3 here is CASSLQGAGEKLFF. CDR3 bases: TGCGCCAGCAGTCTTCAGGGGGCCGGCGAAAAACTGTTTTTT.

The genes are TRBV11-3 and TRBJ2-6, with a possible D match to TRBD2 (5 bases). The CDR3 has 15 amino acids. V was cut by 5 bases and J by 4 bases, with 12 bases left in between. Germline V lookup: CDR1 SGHNT, CDR2 YENEEA. This chain's CDR3 is CASSRDSSGANVLTF. CDR3 sequence (DNA): TGTGCCAGCAGCCGGGATTCCTCGGGGGCCAACGTCCTGACTTTC.

In its sample, this clone was seen once. The chain uses TRBV19 and TRBJ2-5, with 10 bases identical to TRBD1. There are 17 residues in the CDR3. Germline CDR1 LNHDA, CDR2 SQIVND (reference sequence). The ends lost 2 bases at V and 0 bases at J; junction bases unmatched: 6. CDR3 sequence: CASSIYPGQGYQETQYF. Written as DNA, the CDR3 is TGTGCCAGTAGTATATACCCGGGACAGGGGTACCAAGAGACCCAGTACTTC. The full variable domain, in which reference TRBV19 and TRBJ2-5 provide the parts outside the CDR3, is DGGITQSPKYLFRKEGQNVTLSCEQNLNHDAMYWYRQDPGQGLRLIYYSQIVNDFQKGDIAEGYSVSREKKESFPLTVTSAQKNPTAFYLCASSIYPGQGYQETQYFGPGTRLLVL.

The chain recombines TRBV30 with TRBJ1-5, with D tentatively TRBD1 (5 bases). The CDR3 is 15 residues long. The germline V gene encodes CDR1 GTSNPN and CDR2 SVGIG (reference sequence). Trimming pared 3 bases from V and 4 bases from J, leaving 16 bases between. CDR3 amino acids: CAWRSGTGDNQPQHF. The CDR3 nucleotides are TGTGCCTGGAGGTCGGGGACGGGGGATAATCAGCCCCAGCATTTT.

Points on this clone: Its ends do not fully match the called genes, so a read error is possible. The chain links TRBV19 to TRBJ2-1; 7 bases are a match to TRBD2. Germline CDR1 and CDR2: LNHDA and SQIVND (reference sequence). The CDR3 is made up of 14 amino acids. The CDR3 DNA reads TGTGCCAGTAGAATAGTGGGAGGGAACAATGAGCAGTTCTTC. Amino acids: CASRIVGGNNEQFF.

The V and J genes are TRBV14 and TRBJ2-2, with TRBD1 matching over 8 bases. Per the germline V gene, CDR1 is SGHDN and CDR2 is FVKESK. With V trimmed by 5 bases and J by 3 bases, 5 bases remained unmatched. The CDR3 sequence is 15 residues long. The CDR3 protein is CASSTGQGDTGELFF. CDR3 nucleotide sequence: TGTGCCAGCAGCACAGGACAGGGAGACACCGGGGAGCTGTTTTTT. The variable domain in full, completed from reference TRBV14 and TRBJ2-2, reads EAGVTQFPSHSVIEKGQTVTLRCDPISGHDNLYWYRRVMGKEIKFLLHFVKESKQDESGMPNNRFLAERTGGTYSTLKVQPAELEDSGVYFCASSTGQGDTGELFFGEGSRLTVL.

The chain uses TRBV5-6 and TRBJ2-7; 7 bases map to TRBD1. The V segment lost 5 bases and the J segment 8 bases; nucleotides outside the gene matches: 13. CDR1 SGHDT and CDR2 YYEEEE come from the germline V gene. This CDR3 has 14 amino acids. CDR3 DNA: TGTGCCAGCAGAGGGGGCGGTGAGGGCGCCCAGCAGTACTTC. Encoded protein: CASRGGGEGAQQYF.

The chain employs TRBV2 and TRBJ2-1, with D perhaps TRBD2 (5 bases). V lost 6 bases and J lost 2, with 17 bases in between. Germline CDR1 is SNHLY and CDR2 is FYNNEI. CDR3 length: 16 amino acids. In DNA, the CDR3 is TGTGCCAGCAGCGAAAGTAGCGCCACGACCTACAATGAGCAGTTCTTC. Its protein product is CASSESSATTYNEQFF.

DNA for the CDR3: TGTGCCAGTAGTAGCGGGGGACGTAAGGGCTACGAGCAGTACTTC. It specifies CASSSGGRKGYEQYF. The chain has TRBV19 and TRBJ2-7; 7 bases agree with TRBD2. Germline-derived CDR1 and CDR2 are LNHDA and SQIVND (reference sequence). CDR3 length: 15 residues. The ends lost 4 bases at V and 3 bases at J; junction bases unmatched: 9.

This chain uses TRBV11-2 with TRBJ2-1, with D unresolved. V was shortened by 1 base and J by 8 bases, with 6 bases between the two germline ends. The germline gives CDR1 SGHAT, CDR2 FQNNGV. The CDR3 loop spans 12 amino acids. The CDR3 region is CASSLGFDEQFF. CDR3 sequence (DNA): TGTGCCAGCAGCTTAGGTTTCGATGAGCAGTTCTTC.

V gene TRBV28 combines with J gene TRBJ1-5; D unclear. Deletions cut 7 bases from V and 4 bases from J, with 11 bases between. The CDR3 is made up of 13 amino acids. Germline-derived CDR1 and CDR2 are MDHEN and SYDVKM. For the CDR3, the DNA is TGTGCCAGCAACTCCCGGGGAAATCAGCCCCAGCATTTT. Its translation is CASNSRGNQPQHF. Full variable domain (rest looked up from reference TRBV28 and TRBJ1-5): DVKVTQSSRYLVKRTGEKVFLECVQDMDHENMFWYRQDPGLGLRLIYFSYDVKMKEKGDIPEGYSVSREKKERFSLILESASTNQTSMYLCASNSRGNQPQHFGDGTRLSIL.

This clone was detected only once. The chain carries TRBV28 and TRBJ1-2; 7 bases align to TRBD1. With V trimmed by 6 bases and J by 3 bases, 4 bases remained unmatched. The germline gives CDR1 MDHEN, CDR2 SYDVKM. The CDR3 length is 13 residues. CDR3 loop: CASSRTGDYGYTF. The CDR3 DNA reads TGTGCCAGCAGCAGAACAGGGGACTATGGCTACACCTTC.

The genes are TRBV28 and TRBJ1-5, with a possible D match to TRBD1 (6 bases). V shed 6 bases and J shed 3 bases, with 12 bases lying between them. The germline V gene has CDR1 MDHEN and CDR2 SYDVKM. The CDR3 contains 14 residues. This CDR3 is CASRVRDNNQPQHF. The CDR3 DNA reads TGTGCCAGCAGGGTGAGGGACAACAATCAGCCCCAGCATTTT.

The V call is TRBV6-5, the J call TRBJ1-4; unclear D gene. Trimming removed 4 bases at V and 5 bases at J, with 8 bases between. This CDR3 is 13 amino acids long. From germline, CDR1 is MNHEY and CDR2 SVGAGI. CDR3 region: CASSSPLNEKLFF. For the CDR3, the DNA is TGTGCCAGCAGTTCACCGCTAAATGAAAAACTGTTTTTT.

The chain links TRBV2 to TRBJ2-1; 12 nucleotides align to TRBD2. With V trimmed by 6 bases and J by 7 bases, 7 bases remained unmatched. CDR1 is SNHLY and CDR2 is FYNNEI in the germline V gene. CDR3 length equals 15 residues. CDR3 region: CASSSTSGRPNEQFF. CDR3 DNA: TGTGCCAGCAGCTCTACTAGCGGGAGGCCAAATGAGCAGTTCTTC. Using reference TRBV2 and TRBJ2-1 for the parts outside the CDR3, the full variable domain is EPEVTQTPSHQVTQMGQEVILRCVPISNHLYFYWYRQILGQKVEFLVSFYNNEISEKSEIFDDQFSVERPDGSNFTLKIRSTKLEDSAMYFCASSSTSGRPNEQFFGPGTRLTVL.

In this sample, this clone turned up once. The chain employs TRBV5-6 and TRBJ1-2, with 7 nucleotides matching TRBD1. There are 13 residues in the CDR3. V dropped 4 bases and J dropped 2; count of bases not matched to a gene: 2. CDR1 is SGHDT, CDR2 YYEEEE, per germline. The CDR3, as DNA: TGTGCCAGCAGCCCGGGACAGAACTATGGCTACACCTTC. Its protein is CASSPGQNYGYTF.